This TCR beta chain comes out of a study of radiotherapy plus CTLA-4 blockade in lung cancer. Profiled with immunoSEQ multiplex PCR; TCRdb holds only in-frame clones, not every one. The sample yields roughly 120,000 clones, 75% to 80% seen once. Regarding this clone: No antigen is known for it.

Trimming removed 8 bases from V and 1 base from J; junction bases left unmatched: 4. This CDR3 is built from 15 residues. Germline CDR1 SNHLY, CDR2 FYNNEI. Whole-study results and caveats: Expansion of tumor-derived TCR clones was observed in blood after radiotherapy plus ipilimumab.

Those with chemo-refractory metastatic non-small-cell lung cancer were treated with focal radiation combined with CTLA-4 blockade using ipilimumab. The TCR sequence derives from a human donor with non-small cell lung cancer who had a partial response to radiotherapy plus ipilimumab. The material sequenced was peripheral blood, taken from a patient treated with radiotherapy plus ipilimumab. This chain connects TRBV2 to TRBJ2-1; 11 bases are a match to TRBD1. For the CDR3, the DNA is TGTGCCAGCCAGAGGGACAGGGGGTCCTACAATGAGCAGTTCTTC. Its protein is CASQRDRGSYNEQFF.